This TCR beta chain was sequenced during a study of shared clonotypes between healthy human individuals. Overall study results and limits: Having only a few donors restricted how much genetic and exposure-history diversity was captured. Incomplete sequencing of sorted subsets was indicated by rarefaction despite large depth. Investigators collected only blood, and repertoires in tissues likely differ.

The germline CDR1 and CDR2 sequences are ENHRY and SYGVKD. Germline trimming cut 8 bases from V and 6 bases from J; bases unmatched to any gene: 13. The CDR3 has 15 amino acids. Produced via immunoSEQ multiplex PCR; TCRdb's table is partial and in-frame only. The data hold roughly 1,100,000 clones, with roughly 75% observed a single time. About this clone: What it binds is unknown.

The V and J genes are TRBV10-3 and TRBJ1-2; 9 nucleotides agree with TRBD1. This TCR was sampled from a man aged 18 to 29 in good health. Sequencing was done on a sample of memory CD4+ T cells sorted from blood. Sample subset: CD45RA-negative fraction. CDR3 residues: CAIGAPGQGIDGYTF. The CDR3 nucleotides are TGTGCCATCGGGGCCCCGGGACAGGGTATCGATGGCTACACCTTC.